This TCR beta chain emerged from a study of T cells after posttransplantation cyclophosphamide. General study results and limits: Donor CD8+ memory clones often dominated recipient blood repertoires at later times. Recipient CMV seropositivity and CMV reactivation strongly tracked TRB clonality.

The CDR3 extends over 11 amino acids. The germline V gene encodes CDR1 DFQATT and CDR2 SNEGSKA (reference sequence). Trimming at V came to 6 bases and at J to 11 bases, leaving 9 bases not matched to a gene. As regards this clone: Its antigen is not identified.

Libraries were prepared by immunoSEQ multiplex PCR; TCRdb keeps only in-frame clonotypes and omits some of them. The table has thousands of clones, approximately 89% seen once. This TCR came from an older woman in good health, CMV-negative, and a related stem cell transplant donor. This sequence joins TRBV20-1 and TRBJ2-5; 7 bases fit TRBD1. Sequencing was performed on memory CD4+ T cells sorted from PBMCs. CDR3 protein: CSARQGYGQYF. As DNA, the CDR3 is TGCAGTGCGAGACAGGGATATGGGCAGTACTTC.